The 11 T cell receptor beta chains below were found in one sample sequenced in a study of T cell responses to AZD1222 COVID-19 vaccine. Sequencing used immunoSEQ multiplex PCR; TCRdb keeps in-frame clones, though not all of them. The table records approximately 150,000 clones, more than 70% of them present only once. The material was peripheral blood, obtained 28 days after the second AZD1222 dose. The source of these receptors is an adult who received the AZD1222 COVID-19 vaccine.

CDR3 nucleotide sequence: TGTGCCAGCAGCCTCCAGACCTCCTACGAGCAGTACTTC. It translates to CASSLQTSYEQYF. The V gene is TRBV7-8, the J gene TRBJ2-7; no definite D call. The CDR3 has 13 amino acids. The V end was cut by 5 bases, the J end by 0 bases, with 8 bases between. Germline lookup yields CDR1 SGHVS and CDR2 FQNEAQ.

Details on this clone: At the DNA level, this CDR3 is encoded by other sequences in the same sample as well. The chain recombines TRBV30 with TRBJ1-4, with a possible D match to TRBD1 (5 bases). V gave up 2 bases and J gave up 8 bases, with 12 bases separating them. The length of the CDR3 is 13 residues. Germline-derived CDR1 and CDR2 are GTSNPN and SVGIG (reference sequence). CDR3 in amino acids: CAWSRRRGEKLFF. In DNA form, the CDR3 reads TGTGCCTGGAGTAGGCGTCGGGGGGAAAAACTGTTTTTT.

This chain links TRBV5-1 with TRBJ2-7; weak D call: TRBD2 (5 bases). Trimming removed 0 bases from V and 0 bases from J, with 7 bases in between. The CDR3 contains 14 residues. The V gene's germline CDR1 is SGHRS and CDR2 YFSETQ. The CDR3 is CASSLVGSSYEQYF. For the CDR3, the DNA is TGCGCCAGCAGCTTGGTTGGGAGCTCCTACGAGCAGTACTTC.

V gene TRBV7-8 combines with J gene TRBJ2-7; D is tentatively TRBD1 or TRBD2 (5 bases each). V gave up 5 bases and J gave up 7 bases, with 12 bases separating them. Germline V gene lookup returns CDR1 SGHVS and CDR2 FQNEAQ. This CDR3 spans 12 amino acids. The CDR3 region has the DNA TGTGCCAGCAGCCCAGGGACCGGGGAGCAGTACTTC. Its translation: CASSPGTGEQYF.

This chain joins TRBV29-1 and TRBJ2-3; 9 nucleotides line up with TRBD2. V was pared by 6 bases and J by 0 bases, with 1 base of the junction left unmatched. CDR1 and CDR2 from the germline V gene are SQVTM and ANQGSEA. The CDR3 runs to 13 residues. This chain's CDR3 is CSVGLASTDTQYF. Here the CDR3 DNA reads TGCAGCGTGGGACTAGCTAGCACAGATACGCAGTATTTT.

The gene calls are TRBV27 and TRBJ2-6; D might be TRBD1 (6 bases). Trimming stripped 6 bases from V and 0 bases from J, with 9 bases between. Looked up from germline, CDR1 is MNHEY and CDR2 is SMNVEV (reference sequence). CDR3 length equals 15 residues. The CDR3 DNA is TGTGCCAGCAGACAGGGAGTCTCTGGGGCCAACGTCCTGACTTTC. Encoded protein: CASRQGVSGANVLTF.

The J gene is TRBJ2-5, the V gene TRBV7-9; 7 bases map to TRBD2. J lost 0 bases, V lost 5 bases, and 15 bases had no gene match. The germline V gene has CDR1 SEHNR and CDR2 FQNEAQ (reference sequence). The CDR3 is made up of 18 amino acids. The CDR3 here is CASSLVGGGAMYQETQYF. The CDR3, as DNA: TGTGCCAGCAGCCTCGTGGGGGGAGGGGCGATGTACCAAGAGACCCAGTACTTC. The complete variable domain, with remaining parts taken from reference TRBV7-9 and TRBJ2-5, reads DTGVSQNPRHKITKRGQNVTFRCDPISEHNRLYWYRQTLGQGPEFLTYFQNEAQLEKSRLLSDRFSAERPKGSFSTLEIQRTEQGDSAMYLCASSLVGGGAMYQETQYFGPGTRLLVL.

V is TRBV7-9 and J is TRBJ1-3; 10 positions agree with TRBD1. The junction had 5 bases not matched to a gene; V was cut back by 5 bases and J by 1 base. The CDR3 runs 16 residues. The V gene's germline CDR1 is SEHNR and CDR2 FQNEAQ (reference sequence). The CDR3: CASSGDRGSSGNTIYF. CDR3 in DNA: TGTGCCAGCAGCGGGGACAGGGGCTCTTCTGGAAACACCATATATTTT.

This clone was counted between two and nine times. The V call is TRBV4-2, the J call TRBJ1-3; D is perhaps TRBD1 (6 bases). The germline V gene has CDR1 LGHNA and CDR2 YNFKEQ. V was trimmed by 4 bases and J by 1 base, leaving 17 bases between them. The CDR3 sequence is 17 residues long. The CDR3 protein is CASSRNTGYPSGNTIYF. The CDR3 DNA reads TGTGCCAGCAGCCGAAATACAGGGTATCCGTCTGGAAACACCATATATTTT.

A few counts support this clone. The rearrangement links TRBV2 to TRBJ1-1, with D possibly TRBD1 on 5 matching bases. The V end was cut by 4 bases, the J end by 4 bases, with 16 bases between. The CDR3 loop spans 15 amino acids. Germline loops: CDR1 SNHLY, CDR2 FYNNEI. The CDR3 is CASSAGGNWGTEAFF. The CDR3 bases are TGTGCCAGCAGTGCGGGGGGAAATTGGGGCACTGAAGCTTTCTTT.

The chain joins TRBV18 to TRBJ1-4; 8 nucleotides match TRBD1. The CDR3 loop spans 14 amino acids. CDR1 is KGHSH, CDR2 LQKENI, per germline. The V segment lost 4 bases and the J segment 7 bases; nucleotides outside the gene matches: 5. In nucleotides, the CDR3 is TGTGCCAGCTCACGGACAGGGCTCGGTGAAAAACTGTTTTTT. It translates to CASSRTGLGEKLFF.